This T cell receptor beta chain was captured by sequencing in a study of T-cell memory formation after mild COVID-19. Whole-study context: There were largely donor-specific TCR clusters. Overall study findings and caveats: Clones that contracted clustered mainly in CM and EM if CD4+ and in EMRA if CD8+.

This clonotype was seen more than once but under ten times. Its antigen is as yet unknown. Germline CDR1 reads SGHAT; CDR2 reads FQNNGV. V lost 3 bases to trimming and J lost 0 bases, with 8 bases between them. The CDR3 runs 14 residues. Barcoded TCR alpha and TCR beta cDNA libraries with UMIs came from 5'RACE using constant-segment primers. TCRdb recomputed calls from the 5' RACE reads with MiXCR, one row per CDR3 protein. This table holds roughly 170,000 distinct CDR3 sequences, roughly 18% found once. The V gene is TRBV11-2, the J gene TRBJ1-2; D remains unclear. Source material: PBMCs or a T cell subset sorted from them (not recorded which). The TCR was taken from a man younger than 35 who had mild COVID-19 (a few samples of this study predate the infection). Cell type and time point are not known. The CDR3 reads CASSFLTANYGYTF. The CDR3 nucleotides read TGTGCCAGCAGCTTTTTAACAGCTAACTATGGCTACACCTTC.